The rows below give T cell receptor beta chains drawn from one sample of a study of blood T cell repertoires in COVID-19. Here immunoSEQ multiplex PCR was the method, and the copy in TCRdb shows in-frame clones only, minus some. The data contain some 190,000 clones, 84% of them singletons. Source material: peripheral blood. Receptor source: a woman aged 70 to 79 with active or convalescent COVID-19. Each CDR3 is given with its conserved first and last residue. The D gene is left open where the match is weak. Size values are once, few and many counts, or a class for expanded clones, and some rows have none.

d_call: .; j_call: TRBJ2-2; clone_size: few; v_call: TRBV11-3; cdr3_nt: TGTGCCAGCAGCGCATCCGAGAGCCCCGGGGAGCTGTTTTTT; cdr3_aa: CASSASESPGELFF
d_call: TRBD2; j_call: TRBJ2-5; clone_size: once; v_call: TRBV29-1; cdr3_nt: TGCAGCGTCACCCGGACTAGCGCACAAGAGACCCAGTACTTC; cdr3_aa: CSVTRTSAQETQYF
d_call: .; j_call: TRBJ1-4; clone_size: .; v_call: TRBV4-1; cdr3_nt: TGCGCCAGCAGCCCCAATACAGGGACTAATGAAAAACTGTTTTTT; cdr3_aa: CASSPNTGTNEKLFF
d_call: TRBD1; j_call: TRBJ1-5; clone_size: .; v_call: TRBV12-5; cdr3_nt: TGTGCTAGTGGTTTGGTAGGACAGGGGGCATATCAGCCCCAGCATTTT; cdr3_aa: CASGLVGQGAYQPQHF
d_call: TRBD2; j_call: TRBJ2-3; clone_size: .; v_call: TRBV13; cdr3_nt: TGTGCCAGCAGCCGCCAATCGAAGGTAGCGGGAGACACTAGCACAGATACGCAGTATTTT; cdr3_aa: CASSRQSKVAGDTSTDTQYF
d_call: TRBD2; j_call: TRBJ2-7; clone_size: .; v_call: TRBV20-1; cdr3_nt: TGCAGTGCTAGTCGCGGGAGGTATTCCTACGAGCAGTACTTC; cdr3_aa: CSASRGRYSYEQYF
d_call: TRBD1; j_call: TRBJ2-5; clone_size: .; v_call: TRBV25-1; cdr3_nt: TGTGCCAGCAGGGATACAGGGGTACTCCAAGAGACCCAGTACTTC; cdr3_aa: CASRDTGVLQETQYF
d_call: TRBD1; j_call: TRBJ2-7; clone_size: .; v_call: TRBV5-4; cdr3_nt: TGTGCCAGCAGCATTGGACAGGGGAGCTCCTACGAGCAGTACTTC; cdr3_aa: CASSIGQGSSYEQYF
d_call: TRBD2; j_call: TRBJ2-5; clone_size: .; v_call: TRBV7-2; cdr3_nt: TGTGCCAGCAGCCGGACTAGCGGGAGCCGGGGACTCAGAGAGACCCAGTACTTC; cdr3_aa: CASSRTSGSRGLRETQYF
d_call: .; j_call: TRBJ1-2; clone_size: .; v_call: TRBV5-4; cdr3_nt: TGTGCCAGCAGCGAAGGGGGAGGGTTCTATGGCTACACCTTC; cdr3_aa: CASSEGGGFYGYTF
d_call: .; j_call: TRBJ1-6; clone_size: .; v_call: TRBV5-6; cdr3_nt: TGTGCCAGCACCTCTTACACGGGAGGATTGAATTCACCCCTCCACTTT; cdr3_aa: CASTSYTGGLNSPLHF
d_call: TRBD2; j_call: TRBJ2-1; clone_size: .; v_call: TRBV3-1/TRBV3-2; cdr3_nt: TGTGCCAGCAGCCAAGAAAACCCGGTAGCGGGAGGGCCCTCGAATGAGCAGTTCTTC; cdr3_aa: CASSQENPVAGGPSNEQFF
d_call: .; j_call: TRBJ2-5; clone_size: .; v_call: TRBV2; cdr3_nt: TGTGCCAGCAGTGAACGGGGGGAGACCCAGTACTTC; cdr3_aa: CASSERGETQYF
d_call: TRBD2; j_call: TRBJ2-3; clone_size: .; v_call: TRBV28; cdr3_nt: TGTGCCAGCAGTTTATGGGCTAGCGGAAACACAGATACGCAGTATTTT; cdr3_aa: CASSLWASGNTDTQYF
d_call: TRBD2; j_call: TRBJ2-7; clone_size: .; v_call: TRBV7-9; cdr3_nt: TGTGCCAGCAGCTTAGGCGGGGGGGGACAGACTTACGAGCAGTACTTC; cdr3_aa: CASSLGGGGQTYEQYF
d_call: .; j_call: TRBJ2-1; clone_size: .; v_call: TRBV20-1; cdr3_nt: TGCAGTGCTAGTCCCCAGAGAGGGAGTGAGCAGTTCTTC; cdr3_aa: CSASPQRGSEQFF
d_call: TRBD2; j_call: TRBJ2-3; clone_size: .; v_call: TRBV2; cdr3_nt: TGTGCCAGCAATGGGGGGGGTGCAGATACGCAGTATTTT; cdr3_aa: CASNGGGADTQYF
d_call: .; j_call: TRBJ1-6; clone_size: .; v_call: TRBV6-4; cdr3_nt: TGTGCCAGCAGTGACTTTTGGGGTGGAGGATCACCCCTCCACTTT; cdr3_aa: CASSDFWGGGSPLHF
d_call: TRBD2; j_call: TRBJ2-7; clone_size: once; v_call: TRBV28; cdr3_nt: TGTGCCAGCAGCTCTCTGGGGACTACCTACGAGCAGTACTTC; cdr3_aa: CASSSLGTTYEQYF
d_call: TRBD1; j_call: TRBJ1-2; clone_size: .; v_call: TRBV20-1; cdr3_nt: TGCAGTGCGAACAGGGGGATTGGCTACACCTTC; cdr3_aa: CSANRGIGYTF
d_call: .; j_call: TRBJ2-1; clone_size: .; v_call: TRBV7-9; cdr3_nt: TGTGCCAGCAGCTACACCTCCCCCTCCTACAATGAGCAGTTCTTC; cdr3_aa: CASSYTSPSYNEQFF
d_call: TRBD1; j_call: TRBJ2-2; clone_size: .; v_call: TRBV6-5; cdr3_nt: TGTGCCAGCAGGATCCGCCGGGACAGGCTAGGGGAGCTGTTTTTT; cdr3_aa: CASRIRRDRLGELFF
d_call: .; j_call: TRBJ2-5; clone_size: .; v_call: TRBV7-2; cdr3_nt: TGTGCCAGCAGCTTAGCTGGGAGAGCAGAGACCCAGTACTTC; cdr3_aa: CASSLAGRAETQYF
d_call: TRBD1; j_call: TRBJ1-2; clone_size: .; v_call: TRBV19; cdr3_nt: TGTGCCAGTAGCCCGACAGGGGGCGACTATGGCTACACCTTC; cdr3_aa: CASSPTGGDYGYTF
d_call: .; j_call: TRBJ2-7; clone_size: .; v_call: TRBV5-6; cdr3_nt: TGTGCCAGCAGCTTGCCTGGGAGCCCCTACGAGCAGTACTTC; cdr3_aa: CASSLPGSPYEQYF
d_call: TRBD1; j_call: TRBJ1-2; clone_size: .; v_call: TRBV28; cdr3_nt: TGTGCCAGCAGATCCTGGACAGGGAAAGGCTACACCTTC; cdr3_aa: CASRSWTGKGYTF
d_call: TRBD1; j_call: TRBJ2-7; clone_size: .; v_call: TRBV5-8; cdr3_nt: TGTGCCAGCAGCCCGACCACGGGACCCAGGGGGCCGATAATTTGGGAGCAGTACTTC; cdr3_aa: CASSPTTGPRGPIIWEQYF
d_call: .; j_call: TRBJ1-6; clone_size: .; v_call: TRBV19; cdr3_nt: TGTGCCAGTAGTATAGACAGGGTGTTGAATTCACCCCTCCACTTT; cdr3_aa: CASSIDRVLNSPLHF
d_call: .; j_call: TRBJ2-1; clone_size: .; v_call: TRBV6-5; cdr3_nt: TGTGCCACCGCGACCGGCGGCTACAATGAGCAGTTCTTC; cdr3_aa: CATATGGYNEQFF
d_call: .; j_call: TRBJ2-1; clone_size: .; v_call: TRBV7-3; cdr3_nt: TGTGCCAGCAGCTTAACGCTCGCTAGCCCGGGAGTCTTC; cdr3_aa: CASSLTLASPGVF
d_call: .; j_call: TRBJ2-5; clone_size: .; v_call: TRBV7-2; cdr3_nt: TGTGCCAGCAGGGGGGGAGAGACCCAGTACTTC; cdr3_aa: CASRGGETQYF
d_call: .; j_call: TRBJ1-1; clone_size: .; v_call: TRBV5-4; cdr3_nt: TGTGCCAGCAGCTTTGGGGGCCGAGACGAAGCTTTCTTT; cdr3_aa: CASSFGGRDEAFF
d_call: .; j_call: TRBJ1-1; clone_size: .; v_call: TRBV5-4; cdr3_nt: TGTGCCAGCAGCTTGGCTTTCGACAGAAGGACTGAAGCTTTCTTT; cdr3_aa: CASSLAFDRRTEAFF
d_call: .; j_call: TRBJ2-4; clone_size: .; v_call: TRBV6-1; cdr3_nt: TGTGCCAGCAGTGAGGGACTGTTACTAGCCAAAAACATTCAGTACTTC; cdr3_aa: CASSEGLLLAKNIQYF